What follows are 28 T cell receptor beta chains derived from one specimen sequenced in a study of graft-versus-host responses after intestinal transplantation. Profiling relied on immunoSEQ multiplex PCR, and the TCRdb table lists in-frame clones only, not all of them. Among fewer than 95,000 clones listed, just over 90% were seen once. These receptors' targets are unknown. Specimen: unstimulated CD8+ T cells sorted from spleen or lymph node cells, collected before intestinal transplant. These TCRs come from a human donor who received an intestinal transplant.

The rearrangement links TRBV19 to TRBJ2-4, with 8 bases identical to TRBD1. The V and J ends lost 3 bases and 3 bases, in that order; junction bases with no gene match: 7. Germline CDR1 LNHDA, CDR2 SQIVND (reference sequence). The CDR3 covers 16 residues. CDR3 in amino acids: CASSMTGQEGKNIQYF. As DNA, the CDR3 is TGTGCCAGTAGTATGACGGGACAGGAGGGCAAAAACATTCAGTACTTC.

The CDR3, as DNA: TGTGCCAGCAGCTCGAACAGGGGCCAAGAGACCCAGTACTTC. Translation: CASSSNRGQETQYF. The rearrangement links TRBV7-9 to TRBJ2-5, with 7 bases fitting TRBD1. With V trimmed by 4 bases and J by 1 base, 3 bases remained unmatched. CDR1 SEHNR and CDR2 FQNEAQ come from the germline V gene (reference sequence). This CDR3 is 14 amino acids long.

The chain uses TRBV4-1 and TRBJ2-5; D unresolved. V dropped 4 bases and J dropped 4 bases, with 16 bases sitting between them. Looked up from germline, CDR1 is MGHRA and CDR2 is YSYEKL. This CDR3 contains 15 residues. The CDR3 reads CASSPQTLSSETQYF. DNA for the CDR3: TGCGCCAGCAGCCCCCAGACACTCTCCTCAGAGACCCAGTACTTC.

This chain links TRBV6-1 with TRBJ1-2; a weak D match, TRBD1 (5 bases). The CDR3 spans 13 residues. Germline assignment: CDR1 MNHNS and CDR2 SASEGT. Trimming shortened V by 6 bases and J by 3 bases, and 11 bases separated the two germline ends. This CDR3 is CASRSGTDYGYTF. CDR3 bases: TGTGCCAGCAGGTCAGGGACTGACTATGGCTACACCTTC.

The chain is built from TRBV7-9 and TRBJ2-3, with 7 bases identical to TRBD2. The CDR3 contains 18 residues. J was trimmed by 2 bases and V by 5 bases; bases with no gene match: 16. The V gene's germline CDR1 is SEHNR and CDR2 FQNEAQ (reference sequence). The DNA of the CDR3 is TGTGCCAGCAGCCCACCGAGCGGGGTGAAGCCATACACAGATACGCAGTATTTT. The encoded protein is CASSPPSGVKPYTDTQYF.

The V call is TRBV4-3, the J call TRBJ1-1; D uncertain. Germline V gene sequence: CDR1 LGHNA, CDR2 YSLEER. Trimming took 1 base from V and 2 from J, leaving 11 bases between them. This CDR3 has 15 residues. In DNA, the CDR3 is TGCGCCAGCAGCCAAGGGAGGTTTTCAAACACTGAAGCTTTCTTT. It specifies CASSQGRFSNTEAFF.

The rearrangement links TRBV5-1 to TRBJ2-1, with 12 nucleotides matching TRBD2. Trimming took 3 bases from V and 7 from J; bases not matched to a gene: 8. Per germline, CDR1 SGHRS and CDR2 YFSETQ. The CDR3 sequence is 16 residues long. Here the CDR3 DNA reads TGCGCCAGCAGCTGGTCGTCACTAGCGGGGGGTAATGAGCAGTTCTTC. Its protein product is CASSWSSLAGGNEQFF.

V gene TRBV7-6 combines with J gene TRBJ2-1, with TRBD2 matching 10 bases. The trim removed 1 base at V and 9 bases at J, leaving 9 bases unmatched. Germline CDR1 SGHVS, CDR2 FNYEAQ. The CDR3 is made up of 16 amino acids. CDR3 DNA sequence: TGTGCCAGCAGCTTAGAGCCGAGCGGGGGGGCCGGTGAGCAGTTCTTC. Protein sequence: CASSLEPSGGAGEQFF. The whole variable domain, filled in from reference TRBV7-6 and TRBJ2-1, reads GAGVSQSPRYKVTKRGQDVALRCDPISGHVSLYWYRQALGQGPEFLTYFNYEAQQDKSGLPNDRFSAERPEGSISTLTIQRTEQRDSAMYRCASSLEPSGGAGEQFFGPGTRLTVL.

This clone has just a few counts. The CDR3 bases are TGTGCCAGCAGGCCCCGGGACAGGGGGAATCAGCCCCAGCATTTT. Amino acid sequence: CASRPRDRGNQPQHF. The chain carries TRBV6-1 and TRBJ1-5, with 11 nucleotides matching TRBD1. The CDR3 spans 15 residues. J gave up 4 bases and V 6 bases, and 5 bases lay outside the gene matches. Germline V CDR1 and CDR2: MNHNS, SASEGT.

This chain connects TRBV4-3 to TRBJ2-7; 8 bases are shared with TRBD1. This CDR3 is built from 16 residues. J lost 3 bases, V lost 4 bases, and 11 bases had no gene match. Germline V gene data show CDR1 as LGHNA and CDR2 as YSLEER. The CDR3 loop is CASSPYAGTGGYEQYF. For the CDR3, the DNA is TGCGCCAGCAGCCCCTATGCCGGCACAGGGGGCTACGAGCAGTACTTC.

This chain links TRBV6-1 with TRBJ2-5; 9 bases agree with TRBD2. With V trimmed by 8 bases and J by 5 bases, 12 bases remained unmatched. From germline, CDR1 is MNHNS and CDR2 SASEGT. The CDR3 totals 15 residues. The CDR3 protein is CASQYSGGLVETQYF. For the CDR3, the DNA is TGTGCCAGCCAATATAGCGGGGGCCTTGTGGAGACCCAGTACTTC.

The V and J genes are TRBV7-2 and TRBJ2-2; D is perhaps TRBD2 (6 bases). The CDR3 totals 17 residues. Germline V gene lookup returns CDR1 SGHTA and CDR2 FQGNSA. Trimming took off 5 bases at V and 4 bases at J, with 20 bases between the two ends. For the CDR3, the DNA is TGTGCCAGCAGCGAAAGGGAAGGGAGGCAGGGCACCGGGGAGCTGTTTTTT. Translated: CASSEREGRQGTGELFF.

This clone appeared a single time. The V and J genes are TRBV4-1 and TRBJ2-5; TRBD1 matches 9 bases. The assigned J gene may be wrong: the sequence end matches TRBJ2-7 better. CDR3 size: 15 residues. Per germline, CDR1 MGHRA and CDR2 YSYEKL. This CDR3 reads CASSQGTGVSYEQYF. DNA for the CDR3: TGCGCCAGCAGCCAAGGGACAGGGGTTTCCTACGAGCAGTACTTC.

The rearrangement links TRBV19 to TRBJ2-5, with a possible D match to TRBD2 (5 bases). The germline V gene encodes CDR1 LNHDA and CDR2 SQIVND (reference sequence). CDR3 size: 14 residues. The V gene lost 1 base and the J gene lost 2 bases, with 8 bases spanning the gap. This CDR3 is CASSIVSGQETQYF. As DNA, the CDR3 is TGTGCCAGTAGTATAGTTTCGGGGCAAGAGACCCAGTACTTC.

The V gene is TRBV7-8, the J gene TRBJ2-2; 7 positions match TRBD1. The ends lost 3 bases at V and 4 bases at J; junction bases unmatched: 2. The CDR3 is 14 amino acids. The germline CDR1 and CDR2 sequences are SGHVS and FQNEAQ. The CDR3 loop reads CASSFGTATGELFF. CDR3 in DNA: TGTGCCAGCAGCTTCGGGACAGCCACCGGGGAGCTGTTTTTT.

The rearrangement uses TRBV4-3 and TRBJ2-3; 8 nucleotides agree with TRBD1. V gave up 4 bases and J gave up 1 base; unmatched junction bases: 7. Per the germline V gene, CDR1 is LGHNA and CDR2 is YSLEER. The CDR3 spans 16 residues. The CDR3 loop is CASSLGTGWGTDTQYF. The CDR3 DNA is TGCGCCAGCAGCCTGGGGACAGGTTGGGGCACAGATACGCAGTATTTT.

V and J are TRBV13 and TRBJ2-7; D is perhaps TRBD2 (6 bases). CDR1 and CDR2 (germline): PRHDT, FYEKMQ (reference sequence). Between the trimmed V and J ends, which lost 3 bases and 1 base, there was a span of 10 bases. The CDR3 runs 14 residues. This CDR3 reads CASSFGAGSYEQYF. The CDR3 coding sequence is TGTGCCAGCAGCTTTGGGGCGGGGTCCTACGAGCAGTACTTC.

The chain is built from TRBV6-5 and TRBJ1-1, with 7 bases matching TRBD1. V lost 6 bases, J lost 2 bases, and 9 bases stayed unmatched. The germline CDR1 and CDR2 sequences are MNHEY and SVGAGI. The CDR3 is 15 residues long. The CDR3 DNA follows: TGTGCCAGCAGCCCTCGGGACAGCTTAAACACTGAAGCTTTCTTT. Protein product: CASSPRDSLNTEAFF.

The chain uses TRBV10-3 and TRBJ2-7; 7 nucleotides align to TRBD1. The CDR3 covers 13 residues. V was pared by 10 bases and J by 1 base, with 7 bases of the junction left unmatched. The V gene's germline CDR1 is ENHRY and CDR2 SYGVKD. The CDR3, as DNA: TGTGCCACCCTCGGGACAGTTTCCTACGAGCAGTACTTC. It is translated as CATLGTVSYEQYF.

CDR3 bases: TGTGCCAGCAGCACCCGGGACAGGGGGCCCTACGAGCAGTACTTC. This sequence encodes CASSTRDRGPYEQYF. The chain is built from TRBV13 and TRBJ2-7, with 12 bases lining up with TRBD1. The CDR3 runs to 15 residues. J was trimmed by 2 bases and V by 5 bases; bases with no gene match: 4. Germline assignment: CDR1 PRHDT and CDR2 FYEKMQ (reference sequence).

The genes are TRBV19 and TRBJ1-5, with D perhaps TRBD1 (5 bases). Germline V lookup: CDR1 LNHDA, CDR2 SQIVND (reference sequence). CDR3 length: 18 residues. Trimming stripped 2 bases from V and 1 base from J, with 18 bases between. CDR3 sequence: CASSIKTVLERSNQPQHF. In DNA form, the CDR3 reads TGTGCCAGTAGTATAAAGACAGTCCTCGAGCGCAGCAATCAGCCCCAGCATTTT.

This chain links TRBV27 with TRBJ2-1, with D hard to call. The length of the CDR3 is 11 residues. V gave up 4 bases and J gave up 7 bases, with 5 bases separating them. CDR1 and CDR2 from the germline V gene are MNHEY and SMNVEV (reference sequence). The CDR3 region is CASSSSNEQFF. The CDR3 DNA reads as TGTGCCAGCAGTTCCAGTAATGAGCAGTTCTTC.

The chain links TRBV27 to TRBJ2-5, with D unresolved. Between the trimmed V and J ends, which lost 2 bases and 2 bases, there was a span of 6 bases. Per the germline V gene, CDR1 is MNHEY and CDR2 is SMNVEV (reference sequence). CDR3 length: 13 amino acids. DNA for the CDR3: TGTGCCAGCAGTTTAGGCAGTCAAGAGACCCAGTACTTC. Translating it yields CASSLGSQETQYF.

The J gene is TRBJ2-4, the V gene TRBV29-1, with D tentatively TRBD2 (6 bases). The CDR3 extends over 12 amino acids. The V end lost 3 bases, the J end lost 9 bases, and 12 bases lay between the germline ends. Germline CDR1 is SQVTM and CDR2 is ANQGSEA. The CDR3 loop reads CSVDSLEGIQYF. The CDR3 nucleotides read TGCAGCGTTGATTCTTTGGAGGGCATTCAGTACTTC.

This chain uses TRBV4-3 with TRBJ1-1, with 7 bases aligning to TRBD1. Germline V gene sequence: CDR1 LGHNA, CDR2 YSLEER. V gave up 1 base and J gave up 2 bases; unmatched junction bases: 10. CDR3 size: 17 residues. CDR3 amino acids: CASSQATLRQGNTEAFF. As DNA, the CDR3 is TGCGCCAGCAGCCAAGCAACCCTCCGACAGGGAAACACTGAAGCTTTCTTT.

V usage is TRBV7-6 and J usage is TRBJ2-7; TRBD1 is a possible D gene (7 bases). Trimming left V 2 bases short and J 2 bases short, with 13 bases between. CDR1 and CDR2 from the germline V gene are SGHVS and FNYEAQ. This CDR3 is built from 15 residues. CDR3 amino acids: CASSLWAGQTYEQYF. As DNA, the CDR3 is TGTGCCAGCAGCTTATGGGCGGGACAGACCTACGAGCAGTACTTC.

The V gene is TRBV5-5, the J gene TRBJ1-2, with a possible D match to TRBD1 (6 bases). Germline V CDR1 and CDR2: SGHKS, YYEKEE (reference sequence). The V end lost 2 bases, the J end lost 6 bases, and 11 bases lay between the germline ends. The length of the CDR3 is 13 residues. The CDR3 DNA reads TGTGCCAGCAGCTTCGTTACAGGGAATGGCTACACCTTC. Its protein is CASSFVTGNGYTF.

The chain has TRBV7-8 and TRBJ2-3, with 7 bases fitting TRBD2. This CDR3 comprises 14 residues. V was pared by 4 bases and J by 7 bases, with 8 bases of the junction left unmatched. CDR1 SGHVS and CDR2 FQNEAQ come from the germline V gene. CDR3 amino acids: CASSWDYEPNTQYF. CDR3 nucleotides: TGTGCCAGCAGCTGGGACTATGAGCCGAATACGCAGTATTTT. Full variable domain (outside the CDR3, taken from reference TRBV7-8 and TRBJ2-3): GAGVSQSPRYKVAKRGQDVALRCDPISGHVSLFWYQQALGQGPEFLTYFQNEAQLDKSGLPSDRFFAERPEGSVSTLKIQRTQQEDSAVYLCASSWDYEPNTQYFGPGTRLTVL.